What follows are 26 T cell receptor beta chains derived from one specimen sequenced in a study of T cell changes during pregnancy in multiple sclerosis. Produced via immunoSEQ multiplex PCR; TCRdb's table is partial and in-frame only. The repertoire holds 45,000 to 60,000 clones, more than 85% seen once, with over 1% in the top ten. Specimen: peripheral blood, collected after pregnancy. Receptors were obtained from a female donor in good health, enrolled as a control in a pregnancy study.

The chain is built from TRBV10-1 and TRBJ2-1; D unclear. V was clipped by 0 bases and J by 8 bases, with 8 bases between them. Germline-derived CDR1 and CDR2 are WNHNN and SYGVQD (reference sequence). The CDR3 consists of 13 residues. CDR3 protein: CASSESQSHEQFF. The CDR3 nucleotides read TGCGCCAGCAGTGAGTCGCAGTCCCATGAGCAGTTCTTC.

The chain links TRBV2 to TRBJ1-6, with a possible D match to TRBD1 (5 bases). CDR3 size: 14 residues. With 3 bases removed from V and 10 bases from J, the gap between germline ends came to 13 bases. Germline V lookup: CDR1 SNHLY, CDR2 FYNNEI. The chain's CDR3 is CASSDRAGLSPLHF. In nucleotides, the CDR3 is TGTGCCAGCAGTGATCGGGCAGGGTTATCACCCCTCCACTTT. Full variable domain (rest looked up from reference TRBV2 and TRBJ1-6): EPEVTQTPSHQVTQMGQEVILRCVPISNHLYFYWYRQILGQKVEFLVSFYNNEISEKSEIFDDQFSVERPDGSNFTLKIRSTKLEDSAMYFCASSDRAGLSPLHFGNGTRLTVT.

The V gene is TRBV28, the J gene TRBJ2-1; 12 bases align to TRBD2. V shed 7 bases, J shed 2 bases, and the junction held 3 bases outside the gene matches. Germline V CDR1 and CDR2: MDHEN, SYDVKM. This CDR3 has 15 residues. CDR3 bases: TGTGCCAGCACTCTAGCGGGAGGGGCCTACAATGAGCAGTTCTTC. Amino acid sequence: CASTLAGGAYNEQFF.

J is TRBJ1-2 and V is TRBV7-8; D call uncertain. Trimming took off 1 base at V and 4 bases at J, with 13 bases between the two ends. The CDR3 consists of 15 residues. CDR1 and CDR2 from the germline V gene are SGHVS and FQNEAQ. The CDR3 loop reads CASSLGQARFYGYTF. CDR3 bases: TGTGCCAGCAGCTTAGGTCAAGCCCGCTTCTATGGCTACACCTTC.

Turning to this clone: Other DNA sequences within the sample encode an identical CDR3. The chain links TRBV19 to TRBJ1-1; perhaps TRBD1 as D (5 bases). CDR3 size: 13 residues. V lost 3 bases and J lost 1, with 6 bases in between. Germline V gene data show CDR1 as LNHDA and CDR2 as SQIVND (reference sequence). The CDR3 DNA sequence: TGTGCCAGTAGTATCACAGGGAACACTGAAGCTTTCTTT. It codes for CASSITGNTEAFF.

The V and J genes are TRBV5-5 and TRBJ2-1, with D uncertain. The CDR3 covers 13 residues. V was clipped by 5 bases and J by 8 bases, with 14 bases between them. Germline-derived CDR1 and CDR2 are SGHKS and YYEKEE (reference sequence). The CDR3 DNA is TGTGCCAGCAGTTCCCTCACTCGGGATGAGCAGTTCTTC. This sequence encodes CASSSLTRDEQFF.

This clone was seen once. The chain is built from TRBV30 and TRBJ1-5, with no clear D. V was pared by 3 bases and J by 7 bases, with 10 bases between. CDR3 length: 12 amino acids. Per germline, CDR1 GTSNPN and CDR2 SVGIG (reference sequence). The CDR3 region has the DNA TGTGCCTGGAGCGCTGAAAGCCAGCCCCAGCATTTT. Its translation is CAWSAESQPQHF.

The chain carries TRBV2 and TRBJ2-1; TRBD2 agrees at 9 bases. CDR1 is SNHLY, CDR2 FYNNEI, per germline. The CDR3 runs 15 residues. The ends lost 3 bases at V and 10 bases at J; junction bases unmatched: 10. The CDR3 nucleotides are TGTGCCAGCAGTGAGGTGGGCGGGGGGGCCTCGGAGCAGTTCTTC. This translates into CASSEVGGGASEQFF. The full variable domain, in which reference TRBV2 and TRBJ2-1 provide the parts outside the CDR3, is EPEVTQTPSHQVTQMGQEVILRCVPISNHLYFYWYRQILGQKVEFLVSFYNNEISEKSEIFDDQFSVERPDGSNFTLKIRSTKLEDSAMYFCASSEVGGGASEQFFGPGTRLTVL.

The rearrangement links TRBV30 to TRBJ1-4, with D perhaps TRBD1 (5 bases). Germline CDR1 reads GTSNPN; CDR2 reads SVGIG (reference sequence). The CDR3 extends over 14 amino acids. Trimming took off 5 bases at V and 2 bases at J, with 12 bases between the two ends. Written as DNA, the CDR3 is TGTGCCTGGTCCACAGGTTATACTAATGAAAAACTGTTTTTT. It encodes CAWSTGYTNEKLFF.

CDR3 DNA: TGTGCCAGCTCACTCCGGGACAGAGACACTGAAGCTTTCTTT. Residues: CASSLRDRDTEAFF. The J gene is TRBJ1-1, the V gene TRBV18; 7 positions agree with TRBD1. The trim removed 4 bases at V and 3 bases at J, leaving 5 bases unmatched. Per germline, CDR1 KGHSH and CDR2 LQKENI. This CDR3 has 14 amino acids.

The V call is TRBV5-1, the J call TRBJ1-1, with D maybe TRBD1 (6 bases). The CDR3 length is 17 residues. V was shortened by 0 bases and J by 3 bases, with 18 bases between the two germline ends. Germline-derived CDR1 and CDR2 are SGHRS and YFSETQ. The CDR3 loop is CASSLAGIRQGHTEAFF. The CDR3, as DNA: TGCGCCAGCAGCTTGGCAGGAATTCGGCAGGGGCACACTGAAGCTTTCTTT.

V usage is TRBV7-2 and J usage is TRBJ1-2, with a possible D match to TRBD1 (5 bases). The CDR3 covers 15 residues. V lost 2 bases and J lost 4, with 14 bases in between. In germline, CDR1 is SGHTA, CDR2 FQGNSA. The CDR3 region has the DNA TGTGCCAGCAGCTTAAACCAGGGAATACTCTATGGCTACACCTTC. This encodes CASSLNQGILYGYTF.

The gene calls are TRBV5-8 and TRBJ1-1; D not certain. This CDR3 has 15 amino acids. Germline V gives CDR1 SGHTS, CDR2 YDEGEE. V shed 0 bases and J shed 2 bases, with 11 bases lying between them. The CDR3 DNA reads TGTGCCAGCAGCTTGGGCCAGACATTTAACACTGAAGCTTTCTTT. It codes for CASSLGQTFNTEAFF.

This clone was observed once. This chain connects TRBV4-1 to TRBJ1-2; the match to TRBD1 covers 8 bases. Germline lookup yields CDR1 MGHRA and CDR2 YSYEKL. CDR3 length equals 18 residues. V trimming: 0 bases; J trimming: 0 bases; junction bases outside the gene matches: 9. The CDR3 DNA reads TGCGCCAGCAGCCAAGAACCCCAGGGGGCTAAGACTAACTATGGCTACACCTTC. Translating gives CASSQEPQGAKTNYGYTF.

This chain connects TRBV5-1 to TRBJ2-1; 7 bases align to TRBD2. This CDR3 has 15 amino acids. CDR1 and CDR2 (germline): SGHRS, YFSETQ. V lost 2 bases and J lost 4; bases outside the gene matches: 6. DNA of the CDR3: TGCGCCAGCAGCTTAGCGGGGCGCGGATACAATGAGCAGTTCTTC. This translates into CASSLAGRGYNEQFF.

This clone has more than one count but fewer than ten. The V gene is TRBV11-3, the J gene TRBJ1-1; 9 bases match TRBD1. Germline assignment: CDR1 SGHNT and CDR2 YENEEA. The ends lost 5 bases at V and 1 base at J; junction bases unmatched: 5. The CDR3 totals 15 residues. The CDR3 reads CASSLGQGANTEAFF. Written as DNA, the CDR3 is TGTGCCAGCAGCCTGGGACAGGGTGCGAACACTGAAGCTTTCTTT.

The chain couples TRBV10-3 to TRBJ2-7; D ambiguous. Germline assignment: CDR1 ENHRY and CDR2 SYGVKD. This CDR3 comprises 13 residues. Between the trimmed V and J ends, which lost 2 bases and 0 bases, there was a span of 5 bases. The CDR3 here is CAISEGDSYEQYF. The CDR3 DNA reads TGTGCCATCAGTGAGGGAGACTCCTACGAGCAGTACTTC.

V usage is TRBV28 and J usage is TRBJ2-7, with a possible D match to TRBD1 (6 bases). In germline, CDR1 is MDHEN, CDR2 SYDVKM. Between the trimmed V and J ends, which lost 2 bases and 2 bases, there was a span of 13 bases. This CDR3 has 15 amino acids. The CDR3 spells CASSLGSTGTYEQYF. Written as DNA, the CDR3 is TGTGCCAGCAGTTTAGGCTCGACAGGAACCTACGAGCAGTACTTC.

This clone was seen a few times. The chain employs TRBV5-4 and TRBJ2-7; possible D gene TRBD1, 5 bases. This CDR3 contains 15 residues. Germline lookup yields CDR1 SGHNT and CDR2 YYREEE (reference sequence). V was shortened by 0 bases and J by 2 bases, with 12 bases between the two germline ends. The CDR3 spells CASSLVGAGTYEQYF. CDR3 nucleotides: TGTGCCAGCAGCTTGGTAGGGGCTGGGACCTACGAGCAGTACTTC. The full variable domain, with the rest looked up from reference TRBV5-4 and TRBJ2-7, is ETGVTQSPTHLIKTRGQQVTLRCSSQSGHNTVSWYQQALGQGPQFIFQYYREEENGRGNFPPRFSGLQFPNYSSELNVNALELDDSALYLCASSLVGAGTYEQYFGPGTRLTVT.

The chain carries TRBV11-2 and TRBJ2-7; D ambiguous. The germline V gene has CDR1 SGHAT and CDR2 FQNNGV. Trimming cost V 7 bases and J 6 bases, with 13 bases left between them. The CDR3 spans 12 residues. The CDR3 nucleotides read TGTGCCAGCACCCTTAGCCCCTCCGAGCAGTACTTC. Amino acid sequence: CASTLSPSEQYF. The whole variable domain, remainder taken from reference TRBV11-2 and TRBJ2-7, is EAGVAQSPRYKIIEKRQSVAFWCNPISGHATLYWYQQILGQGPKLLIQFQNNGVVDDSQLPKDRFSAERLKGVDSTLKIQPAKLEDSAVYLCASTLSPSEQYFGPGTRLTVT.

V gene TRBV4-3 combines with J gene TRBJ2-1; 8 bases are shared with TRBD2. CDR1 is LGHNA, CDR2 YSLEER, per germline. V shed 0 bases and J 1 base; nucleotides not matched to a gene: 8. This CDR3 spans 18 amino acids. The DNA of the CDR3 is TGCGCCAGCAGCCAAGATTCCGGTAGCGGGGCGTCCTACAATGAGCAGTTCTTC. Protein: CASSQDSGSGASYNEQFF.

This clone was observed a handful of times. The chain has TRBV19 and TRBJ1-1; D is ambiguous. Germline CDR1 is LNHDA and CDR2 is SQIVND (reference sequence). This CDR3 comprises 12 residues. V was clipped by 6 bases and J by 11 bases, with 16 bases between them. CDR3 protein: CASSPGRVRAFF. The CDR3 region has the DNA TGTGCCAGTAGCCCTGGTCGGGTTCGGGCTTTCTTT.

The rearrangement links TRBV14 to TRBJ2-3; D may be TRBD2 (6 bases). Germline V lookup: CDR1 SGHDN, CDR2 FVKESK. V gave up 0 bases and J gave up 2 bases, with 12 bases separating them. The CDR3 is 16 residues long. The CDR3 coding sequence is TGTGCCAGCAGCCAAGATAGGGCGGGACCCACAGATACGCAGTATTTT. It encodes CASSQDRAGPTDTQYF.

A single count supports this clone. This rearrangement joins TRBV2 to TRBJ1-1; D remains ambiguous. The CDR3 has 18 amino acids. Per the germline V gene, CDR1 is SNHLY and CDR2 is FYNNEI. Trimming left V 4 bases short and J 1 base short, with 22 bases between. The CDR3 here is CASSVEAAVGSENTEAFF. The CDR3 region has the DNA TGTGCCAGCAGTGTGGAGGCGGCTGTTGGATCGGAGAACACTGAAGCTTTCTTT.

The chain carries TRBV5-1 and TRBJ1-2; 11 bases fit TRBD1. Germline CDR1 is SGHRS and CDR2 is YFSETQ. V gave up 4 bases and J gave up 9 bases; unmatched junction bases: 5. The CDR3 runs to 13 residues. CDR3 DNA: TGCGCCAGCAGCCCGGGACAGGGGGTGCGCTACACCTTC. It translates to CASSPGQGVRYTF.

The genes are TRBV19 and TRBJ1-6; 9 nucleotides agree with TRBD1. V was clipped by 7 bases and J by 6 bases; unmatched bases: 10. Germline CDR1 and CDR2: LNHDA and SQIVND (reference sequence). The CDR3 is 16 amino acids. Written as DNA, the CDR3 is TGTGCCAGTACCCACCGGGACAGGGTGGCTAATTCACCCCTCCACTTT. It codes for CASTHRDRVANSPLHF.